Described below is a single T cell receptor beta chain sequence and its context. The entry originates in a study of blood T cell repertoires in COVID-19. The data were produced by immunoSEQ multiplex PCR, yet TCRdb's version contains in-frame clones alone and is incomplete. The sample carries about 220,000 clones, approximately 83% recorded once. Trimming took off 7 bases at V and 5 bases at J, with 8 bases between the two ends. Germline CDR1 and CDR2: MNHEY and SVGAGI. CDR3 length: 11 amino acids. Each participant's cohort was designated according to participant-reported clinical history. The chain carries TRBV6-5 and TRBJ1-2; D gene ambiguous. The sequence came from a woman aged 60-70 years who had recovered from COVID-19. The sequenced material came from PBMCs or T cells enriched from blood (not recorded which). The CDR3 loop reads CASTPGYGYTF. For the CDR3, the DNA is TGTGCCAGCACCCCGGGTTATGGCTACACCTTC.